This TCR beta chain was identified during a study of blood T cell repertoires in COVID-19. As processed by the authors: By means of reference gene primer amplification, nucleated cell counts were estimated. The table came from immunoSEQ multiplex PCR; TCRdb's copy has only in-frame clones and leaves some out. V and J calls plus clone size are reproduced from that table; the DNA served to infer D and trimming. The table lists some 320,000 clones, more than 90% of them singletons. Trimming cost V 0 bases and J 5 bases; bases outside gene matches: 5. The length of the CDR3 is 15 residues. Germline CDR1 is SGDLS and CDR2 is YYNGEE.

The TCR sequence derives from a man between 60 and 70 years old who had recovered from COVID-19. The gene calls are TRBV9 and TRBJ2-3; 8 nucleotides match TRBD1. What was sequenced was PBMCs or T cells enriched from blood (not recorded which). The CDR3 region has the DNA TGTGCCAGCAGCGTAGAGTCCAGGGGGCAAGATACGCAGTATTTT. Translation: CASSVESRGQDTQYF.